This T cell receptor (beta chain) appears in the sequencing data of a study of T cells after yellow fever vaccination. This clonotype was seen only a few times. Its specificity is not known. Each CDR3 protein gets one entry after TCRdb re-called the 5' RACE reads with MiXCR. The sample yields 110,000 or so distinct CDR3 sequences, roughly 7.9% seen once. The CDR3 contains 14 residues. Germline V gene lookup returns CDR1 DFQATT and CDR2 SNEGSKA (reference sequence). Study results and limitations: By day 5 rather than day 15, the secondary response had peaked, though it was weaker.

The receptor was derived from a man between 18 and 29 years old who received the YFV17D yellow fever vaccine. The sample in question was CD4+ T cells sorted from PBMCs, obtained around 45 days after the first yellow fever vaccination. The chain recombines TRBV20-1 with TRBJ2-1; either TRBD1 or TRBD2 may fit D (5 bases each). CDR3: CSTGPGAYGNEQFF. DNA for the CDR3: TGCAGCACGGGGCCCGGTGCTTATGGGAATGAGCAGTTCTTC.